The clone carrying this TCR beta chain has ten or more counts. The target antigen is unknown. Exclusion of patients followed from uncontrolled infection, other autoimmune disease, pregnancy or lactation. Diagnoses rested on clinical symptoms, serum thyroxine and TRAb, thyroid ultrasound and orbital computed tomography. PBMCs were sourced from roughly 10 ml fresh peripheral blood. This entry is derived from a study of T cells in Graves' hyperthyroidism and ophthalmopathy. Notes on the study in general: Blood samples included most of the expanded thyroid clonotypes exceeding 0.001.

Amplified regions were TCR beta CDR3 sequences from RNA transcripts. A set of HTBI primers served as the primers for a first-round RT-PCR of the TCR CDR3. Using its own MiXCR run on the multiplex PCR reads, TCRdb lists one record per CDR3 protein. The table includes more than 55,000 distinct CDR3 sequences, roughly 50% detected once. From germline, CDR1 is SGHRS and CDR2 YFSETQ. The V gene end was trimmed by 0 bases and the J gene end by 5 bases; junction bases not matched to a gene: 7. The CDR3 loop spans 15 amino acids. The sequencing input was blood. This clonotype was sampled from an older woman with Graves' ophthalmopathy. The V and J genes are TRBV5-1 and TRBJ2-7; 8 bases are shared with TRBD2. The chain's CDR3 is CASSLGLGRANEQYF. Written as DNA, the CDR3 is TGCGCCAGCAGCTTGGGGCTCGGGAGGGCTAACGAGCAGTACTTC. The variable domain in full, completed from reference TRBV5-1 and TRBJ2-7, reads KAGVTQTPRYLIKTRGQQVTLSCSPISGHRSVSWYQQTPGQGLQFLFEYFSETQRNKGNFPGRFSGRQFSNSRSEMNVSTLELGDSALYLCASSLGLGRANEQYFGPGTRLTVT.